The sequence of this T cell receptor (beta chain) was determined in a study of blood T cell repertoires in COVID-19. Study background: Sites in the United States, Italy and Spain provided acute and convalescent COVID-19 samples. PBMCs, B-cell-depleted T cells, or T cells provided the cDNA or gDNA that made up the material.

Study processing details: Counts of nucleated cells, estimated from reference gene primer amplification, were obtained. Using immunoSEQ multiplex PCR, the repertoire was profiled, and TCRdb retains in-frame clones only, with some absent. That table supplies the V and J calls and clone size; D and trimming were determined from the DNA. This repertoire shows approximately 40,000 clones, 90% to 95% found once; its top ten account for approximately 6%. Trimming pared 0 bases from V and 1 base from J, leaving 13 bases between. Germline V gene sequence: CDR1 GTSNPN, CDR2 SVGIG (reference sequence). CDR3 length: 15 residues.

The chain joins TRBV30 to TRBJ2-7; D is possibly TRBD1 (5 bases). This TCR was recovered from a human donor in a cohort sampled during active COVID-19. Material: peripheral blood. Here the CDR3 reads CAWSVGPGFSYEQYF. The CDR3 nucleotides are TGTGCCTGGAGTGTAGGGCCAGGGTTTTCCTACGAGCAGTACTTC.